This T cell receptor (beta chain) emerged from a study of CD8 T cells in ankylosing spondylitis. Quantitative molecular-barcoded 5'-RACE generated the TCR beta libraries. TCRdb reanalysed the 5' RACE reads using MiXCR and keeps one entry per CDR3 protein. Of 220,000 or so distinct CDR3 sequences in the sample, around 20% are singletons; the top ten hold under 45%. General observations from the study: A TCR beta motif of fewer than 10 highly homologous variants seemed to mark ankylosing spondylitis blood. Disease-linked clones reportedly concentrated significantly in matched ankylosing spondylitis synovial fluid.

This clonotype was counted a few times. Antigen specificity is unknown. Sequenced material: blood, either unsorted or a sorted T cell fraction (not recorded which). This TCR derives from a male donor with ankylosing spondylitis.

CDR3 DNA sequence: TGTGCCAGCAGCCCAGGACAGGGGAAAGGCGATGAGCAGTTCTTC. This sequence encodes CASSPGQGKGDEQFF. The V call is TRBV9, the J call TRBJ2-1, with 9 nucleotides matching TRBD1. Germline CDR1 SGDLS, CDR2 YYNGEE. Trimming at V came to 4 bases and at J to 8 bases, leaving 10 bases not matched to a gene. The CDR3 is 15 residues long.